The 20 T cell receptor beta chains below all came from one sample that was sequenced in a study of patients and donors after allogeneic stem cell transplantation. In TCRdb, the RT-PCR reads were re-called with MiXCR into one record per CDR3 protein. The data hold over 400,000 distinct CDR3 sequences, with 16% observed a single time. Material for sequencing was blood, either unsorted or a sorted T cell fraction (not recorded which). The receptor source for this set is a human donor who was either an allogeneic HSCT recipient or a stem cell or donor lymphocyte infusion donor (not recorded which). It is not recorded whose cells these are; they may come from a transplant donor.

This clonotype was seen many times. DNA of the CDR3: TGTGCCAGCAGTTTAGGAGTCAGTGACTATGGCTACACCTTC. Amino acids: CASSLGVSDYGYTF. The chain has TRBV12-3 or TRBV12-4 and TRBJ1-2; D gene ambiguous. The CDR3 is made up of 14 amino acids. Trimming took 1 base from V and 3 from J, leaving 9 bases between them.

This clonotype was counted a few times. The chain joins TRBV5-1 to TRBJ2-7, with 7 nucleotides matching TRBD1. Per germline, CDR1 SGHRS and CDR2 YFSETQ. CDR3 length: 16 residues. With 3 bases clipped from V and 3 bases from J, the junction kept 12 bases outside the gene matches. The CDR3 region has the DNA TGCGCCAGCAGCTACCTTCCGGGACAGATTGACTACGAGCAGTACTTC. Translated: CASSYLPGQIDYEQYF.

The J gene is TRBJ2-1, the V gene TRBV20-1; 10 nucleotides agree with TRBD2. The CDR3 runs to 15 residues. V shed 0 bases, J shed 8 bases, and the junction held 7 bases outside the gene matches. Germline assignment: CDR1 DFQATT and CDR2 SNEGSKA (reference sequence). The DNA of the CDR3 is TGCAGTGCTAGAGATCGGCTAGCGGGAGTACATGAGCAGTTCTTC. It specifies CSARDRLAGVHEQFF.

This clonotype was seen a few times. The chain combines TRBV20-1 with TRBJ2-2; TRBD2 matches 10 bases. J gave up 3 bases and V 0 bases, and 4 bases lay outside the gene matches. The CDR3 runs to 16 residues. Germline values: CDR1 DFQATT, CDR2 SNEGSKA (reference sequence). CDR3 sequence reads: CSARDWLAGDTGELFF. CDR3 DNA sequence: TGCAGTGCTAGAGATTGGCTAGCGGGAGACACCGGGGAGCTGTTTTTT.

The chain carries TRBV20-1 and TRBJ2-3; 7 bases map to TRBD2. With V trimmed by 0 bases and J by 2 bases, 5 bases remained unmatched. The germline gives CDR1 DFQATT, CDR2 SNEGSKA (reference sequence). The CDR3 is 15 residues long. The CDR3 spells CSARDLLADTDTQYF. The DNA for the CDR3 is TGCAGTGCTAGAGATTTGCTAGCGGACACAGATACGCAGTATTTT.

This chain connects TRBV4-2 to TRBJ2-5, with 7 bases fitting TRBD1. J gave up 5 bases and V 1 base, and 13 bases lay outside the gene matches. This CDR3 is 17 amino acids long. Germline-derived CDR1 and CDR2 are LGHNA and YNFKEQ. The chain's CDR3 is CASSQGGGQAYMETQYF. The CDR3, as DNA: TGTGCCAGCAGCCAAGGGGGCGGACAGGCGTATATGGAGACCCAGTACTTC.

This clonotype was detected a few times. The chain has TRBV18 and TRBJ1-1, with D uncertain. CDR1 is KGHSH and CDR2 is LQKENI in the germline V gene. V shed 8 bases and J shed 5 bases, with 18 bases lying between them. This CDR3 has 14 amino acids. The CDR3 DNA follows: TGTGCCAGCGTCCACAGCTACTATGCGACTGAAGCTTTCTTT. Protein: CASVHSYYATEAFF.

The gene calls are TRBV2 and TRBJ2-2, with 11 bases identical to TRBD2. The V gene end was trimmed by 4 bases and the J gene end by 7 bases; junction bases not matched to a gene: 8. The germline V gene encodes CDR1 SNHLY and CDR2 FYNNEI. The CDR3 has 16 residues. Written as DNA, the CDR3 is TGTGCCAGCAGTGTGGTAGCGGGAGGGATATACGGGGAGCTGTTTTTT. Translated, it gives CASSVVAGGIYGELFF. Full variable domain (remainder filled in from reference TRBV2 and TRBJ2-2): EPEVTQTPSHQVTQMGQEVILRCVPISNHLYFYWYRQILGQKVEFLVSFYNNEISEKSEIFDDQFSVERPDGSNFTLKIRSTKLEDSAMYFCASSVVAGGIYGELFFGEGSRLTVL.

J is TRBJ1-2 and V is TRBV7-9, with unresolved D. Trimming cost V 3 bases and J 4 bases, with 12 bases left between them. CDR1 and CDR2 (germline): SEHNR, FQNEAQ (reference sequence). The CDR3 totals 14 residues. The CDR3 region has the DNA TGTGCCAGCAGCTTTATGGAGGGCGTCTATGGCTACACCTTC. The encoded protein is CASSFMEGVYGYTF. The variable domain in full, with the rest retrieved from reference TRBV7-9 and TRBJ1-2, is DTGVSQNPRHKITKRGQNVTFRCDPISEHNRLYWYRQTLGQGPEFLTYFQNEAQLEKSRLLSDRFSAERPKGSFSTLEIQRTEQGDSAMYLCASSFMEGVYGYTFGSGTRLTVV.

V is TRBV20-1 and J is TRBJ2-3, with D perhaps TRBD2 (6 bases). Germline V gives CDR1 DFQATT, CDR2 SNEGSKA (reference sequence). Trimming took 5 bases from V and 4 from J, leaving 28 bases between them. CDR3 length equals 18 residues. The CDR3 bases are TGCAGTGCTGGGCCCATATCTCAACTAGCCCGGAAAGCAGATACGCAGTATTTT. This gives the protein CSAGPISQLARKADTQYF.

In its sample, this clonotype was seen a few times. The CDR3 reads CASSPLRKLAGRYEQYF. Written as DNA, the CDR3 is TGTGCCAGCTCACCCCTCCGTAAGCTAGCGGGACGCTACGAGCAGTACTTC. This sequence joins TRBV18 and TRBJ2-7; 9 bases map to TRBD2. CDR1 is KGHSH and CDR2 is LQKENI in the germline V gene. The CDR3 consists of 17 residues. Trimming removed 3 bases from V and 3 bases from J; junction bases left unmatched: 12.

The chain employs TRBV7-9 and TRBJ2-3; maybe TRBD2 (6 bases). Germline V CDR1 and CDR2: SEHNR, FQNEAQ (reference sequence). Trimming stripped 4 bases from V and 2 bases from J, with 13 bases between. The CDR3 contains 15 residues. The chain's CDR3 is CASSSDYPFTDTQYF. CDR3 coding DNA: TGTGCCAGCAGCTCGGACTACCCCTTCACAGATACGCAGTATTTT.

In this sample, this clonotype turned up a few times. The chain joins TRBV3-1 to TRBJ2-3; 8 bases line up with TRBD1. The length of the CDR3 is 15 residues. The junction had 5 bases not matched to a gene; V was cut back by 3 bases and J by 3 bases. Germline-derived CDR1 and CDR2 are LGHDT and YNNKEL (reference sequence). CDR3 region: CASSQGGQGTDTQYF. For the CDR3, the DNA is TGTGCCAGCAGCCAGGGCGGACAGGGAACAGATACGCAGTATTTT.

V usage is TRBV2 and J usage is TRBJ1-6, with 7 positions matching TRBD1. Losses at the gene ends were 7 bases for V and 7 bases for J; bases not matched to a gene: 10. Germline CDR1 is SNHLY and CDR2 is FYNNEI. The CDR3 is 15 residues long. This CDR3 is CASTITGTANSPLHF. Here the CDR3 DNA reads TGTGCCAGCACTATAACCGGGACAGCAAATTCACCCCTCCACTTT.

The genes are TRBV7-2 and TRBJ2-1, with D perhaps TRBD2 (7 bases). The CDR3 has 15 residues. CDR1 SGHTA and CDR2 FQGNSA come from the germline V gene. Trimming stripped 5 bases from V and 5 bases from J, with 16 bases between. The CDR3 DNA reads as TGTGCCAGCAGCCCCGGGGGGCTATTGAACAATGAGCAGTTCTTC. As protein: CASSPGGLLNNEQFF.

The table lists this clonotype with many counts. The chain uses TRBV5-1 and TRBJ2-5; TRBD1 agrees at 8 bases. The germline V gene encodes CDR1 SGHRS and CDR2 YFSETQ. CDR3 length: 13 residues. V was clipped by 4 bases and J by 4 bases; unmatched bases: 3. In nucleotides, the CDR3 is TGCGCCAGCAGCCCCGGACAGGGAGAGACCCAGTACTTC. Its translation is CASSPGQGETQYF.

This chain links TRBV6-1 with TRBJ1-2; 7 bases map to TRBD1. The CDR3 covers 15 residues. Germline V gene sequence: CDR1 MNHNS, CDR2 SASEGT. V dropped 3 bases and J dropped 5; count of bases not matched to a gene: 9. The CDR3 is CASSDPGQVSYGYTF. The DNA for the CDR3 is TGTGCCAGCAGTGACCCCGGACAGGTTTCGTATGGCTACACCTTC.

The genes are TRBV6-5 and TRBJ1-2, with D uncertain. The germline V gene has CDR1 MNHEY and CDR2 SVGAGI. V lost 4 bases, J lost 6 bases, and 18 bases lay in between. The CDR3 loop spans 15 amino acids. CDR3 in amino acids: CASSFHPPGRNGYTF. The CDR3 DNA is TGTGCCAGCAGTTTCCACCCTCCGGGAAGGAATGGCTACACCTTC.

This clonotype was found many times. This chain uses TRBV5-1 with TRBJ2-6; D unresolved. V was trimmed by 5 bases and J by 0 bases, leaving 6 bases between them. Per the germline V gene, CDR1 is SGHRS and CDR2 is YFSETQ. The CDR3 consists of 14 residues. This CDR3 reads CASSMRSGANVLTF. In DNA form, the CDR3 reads TGCGCCAGCAGTATGCGCTCTGGGGCCAACGTCCTGACTTTC. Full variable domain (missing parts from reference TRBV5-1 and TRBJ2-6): KAGVTQTPRYLIKTRGQQVTLSCSPISGHRSVSWYQQTPGQGLQFLFEYFSETQRNKGNFPGRFSGRQFSNSRSEMNVSTLELGDSALYLCASSMRSGANVLTFGAGSRLTVL.

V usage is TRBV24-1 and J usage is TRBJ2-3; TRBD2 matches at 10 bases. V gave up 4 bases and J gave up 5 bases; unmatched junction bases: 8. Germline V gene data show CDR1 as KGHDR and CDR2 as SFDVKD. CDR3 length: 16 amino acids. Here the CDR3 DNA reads TGTGCCACCAGTGACCAAAGCGGGGGGGCAAAAGATACGCAGTATTTT. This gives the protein CATSDQSGGAKDTQYF.